The clone carrying this TCR beta chain was counted a few times. Its specificity is unknown. These data are taken from a study of cytomegalovirus exposure and HLA in healthy donors. Study background: Most genotyped donors, around four fifths of about 360, had Caucasian-associated genetic ancestry.

General study results and limits: Across donors, most TCRs were seen rarely, yet some public ones were widespread. No immune exposure information besides CMV serostatus was available. Several V segments, TRBV6-2 and TRBV6-3 among them, could not be told apart and were dropped.

The PCR was carried out with 60 Vbeta primers and 13 Jbeta primers. TCRdb keeps only in-frame clones here, not all; method: immunoSEQ multiplex PCR. The sample lists a few hundred thousand clones, nearly 80% seen once, with 1.5% to 2% in the top ten. Germline CDR1 reads MNHNY; CDR2 reads SVGAGI (reference sequence). CDR3 size: 14 residues. After removal of 4 bases from V and 5 bases from J, the junction contained 7 bases not matched to a gene. The origin of this receptor is a man younger than 35 in good health and CMV-seronegative. The sequenced sample consisted of PBMCs. The chain employs TRBV6-6 and TRBJ1-1; 7 nucleotides line up with TRBD1. The CDR3 sequence is CASSLQGLVTEAFF. CDR3 bases: TGTGCCAGCAGTTTACAGGGGTTGGTGACTGAAGCTTTCTTT.